What follows are 15 T cell receptor beta chains derived from one specimen sequenced in a study of a mutant IDH1 vaccine in newly diagnosed glioma. Described time point: baseline, week 1 (first vaccination visit). Noted treatment: pre-vaccination baseline after standard-of-care therapy. Assay: immunoSEQ multiplex PCR; the TCRdb copy retains only in-frame clones and omits some. The profile shows some 95,000 clones, around four fifths of them singletons. The sequenced sample was PBMCs, obtained from a glioma patient treated with radiotherapy, temozolomide or both. These receptors all stem from a man aged 40-55 years with glioma.

The V gene is TRBV5-1, the J gene TRBJ2-7; a weak D match, TRBD2 (6 bases). The V gene lost 6 bases and the J gene lost 3 bases, with 19 bases spanning the gap. CDR3 length: 15 residues. Germline CDR1 and CDR2: SGHRS and YFSETQ. In DNA form, the CDR3 reads TGCGCCAGCATCCCGACACTCGGGACTGGCTACGAGCAGTACTTC. This gives the protein CASIPTLGTGYEQYF.

This chain uses TRBV30 with TRBJ2-1; 10 nucleotides agree with TRBD2. Trimming cost V 1 base and J 8 bases; bases outside gene matches: 5. Germline V lookup: CDR1 GTSNPN, CDR2 SVGIG (reference sequence). The CDR3 runs 14 residues. The CDR3 DNA sequence: TGTGCCTGGAGTGGAAGCGGGGGGGCCGATGAGCAGTTCTTC. Residues: CAWSGSGGADEQFF.

The gene calls are TRBV30 and TRBJ1-5, with 7 bases matching TRBD1. CDR3 length: 14 residues. CDR1 is GTSNPN, CDR2 SVGIG, per germline (reference sequence). V shed 5 bases and J 6 bases; nucleotides not matched to a gene: 10. CDR3 sequence: CAWGPDRVGQPQHF. In DNA, the CDR3 is TGTGCCTGGGGCCCAGACAGGGTAGGTCAGCCCCAGCATTTT.

The rearrangement uses TRBV19 and TRBJ2-3; D is undetermined. This CDR3 has 13 residues. CDR1 and CDR2 from the germline V gene are LNHDA and SQIVND (reference sequence). V was cut by 4 bases and J by 5 bases, with 10 bases left in between. The CDR3 loop reads CASSSTPGDTQYF. CDR3 DNA sequence: TGTGCCAGTAGTAGTACCCCAGGAGATACGCAGTATTTT.

This sequence joins TRBV4-1 and TRBJ2-2; TRBD1 or TRBD2 may be the D gene (6 bases each). Trimming pared 8 bases from V and 0 bases from J, leaving 13 bases between. Germline V gives CDR1 MGHRA, CDR2 YSYEKL. The CDR3 is made up of 15 amino acids. The CDR3 DNA follows: TGCGCCAGCGGGCCGGGGGCCACGAACACCGGGGAGCTGTTTTTT. It is translated as CASGPGATNTGELFF.

The chain employs TRBV5-6 and TRBJ1-1; D not resolved. CDR3 length: 16 residues. Germline CDR1 is SGHDT and CDR2 is YYEEEE. Trimming shortened V by 6 bases and J by 0 bases, and 18 bases separated the two germline ends. CDR3 region: CASTAWVAGMNTEAFF. CDR3 nucleotide sequence: TGTGCCAGCACCGCTTGGGTTGCAGGTATGAACACTGAAGCTTTCTTT. Full variable domain (rest looked up from reference TRBV5-6 and TRBJ1-1): DAGVTQSPTHLIKTRGQQVTLRCSPKSGHDTVSWYQQALGQGPQFIFQYYEEEERQRGNFPDRFSGHQFPNYSSELNVNALLLGDSALYLCASTAWVAGMNTEAFFGQGTRLTVV.

This sequence joins TRBV7-9 and TRBJ1-3; 8 bases agree with TRBD1. The V segment lost 4 bases and the J segment 0 bases; nucleotides outside the gene matches: 8. This CDR3 spans 17 amino acids. Germline V gives CDR1 SEHNR, CDR2 FQNEAQ (reference sequence). CDR3 amino acids: CASSSGTGFFSGNTIYF. As DNA, the CDR3 is TGTGCCAGCAGCTCCGGGACAGGATTTTTCTCTGGAAACACCATATATTTT. The entire variable domain, with the rest obtained from reference TRBV7-9 and TRBJ1-3, is as follows: DTGVSQNPRHKITKRGQNVTFRCDPISEHNRLYWYRQTLGQGPEFLTYFQNEAQLEKSRLLSDRFSAERPKGSFSTLEIQRTEQGDSAMYLCASSSGTGFFSGNTIYFGEGSWLTVV.

This chain links TRBV27 with TRBJ2-3, with D hard to call. V was trimmed by 8 bases and J by 0 bases, leaving 3 bases between them. The CDR3 is 11 residues long. The V gene's germline CDR1 is MNHEY and CDR2 SMNVEV (reference sequence). CDR3 bases: TGTGCCAGCGGAAGCACAGATACGCAGTATTTT. It is translated as CASGSTDTQYF.

This chain joins TRBV5-6 and TRBJ1-5; TRBD1 agrees at 10 bases. Germline CDR1 is SGHDT and CDR2 is YYEEEE. V lost 0 bases, J lost 13 bases, and 7 bases stayed unmatched. CDR3 size: 14 residues. The CDR3 DNA sequence: TGTGCCAGCAGCTTGGGACAGGGGGCGGGATCTCAGCATTTT. Its protein product is CASSLGQGAGSQHF.

The chain links TRBV20-1 to TRBJ2-7; D not resolved. This CDR3 contains 10 residues. Germline CDR1 DFQATT, CDR2 SNEGSKA (reference sequence). Trimming shortened V by 6 bases and J by 4 bases, and 7 bases separated the two germline ends. The CDR3 coding sequence is TGCAGTGCGACCAGTTACGAGCAGTACTTC. This gives the protein CSATSYEQYF.

This clone appeared once. The rearrangement uses TRBV19 and TRBJ2-1; D is uncertain. CDR1 is LNHDA and CDR2 is SQIVND in the germline V gene (reference sequence). The CDR3 is made up of 12 amino acids. Trimming took 7 bases from V and 2 from J, leaving 6 bases between them. CDR3 nucleotide sequence: TGTGCCAGTAACGGACCCTACAATGAGCAGTTCTTC. Protein sequence: CASNGPYNEQFF.

CDR3 residues: CASLGLYGYTF. CDR3 sequence (DNA): TGTGCCAGTCTGGGACTGTATGGCTACACCTTC. The chain is built from TRBV28 and TRBJ1-2; TRBD1 is a possible D gene (5 bases). The CDR3 has 11 amino acids. The germline V and J ends were trimmed by 9 bases and 5 bases, with 10 bases remaining between them. CDR1 and CDR2 from the germline V gene are MDHEN and SYDVKM.

As regards this clone: A junction boundary mismatches the germline segment, possibly from a read error. This chain links TRBV11-2 with TRBJ2-3; weak D call: TRBD2 (5 bases). Germline assignment: CDR1 SGHAT and CDR2 FQNNGV. The CDR3 loop spans 18 amino acids. The CDR3 region is CASSVDTLGGIHTDTQYF. Written as DNA, the CDR3 is TGTGCCAGCAGCGTAGATACCCTCGGAGGTATCCATACAGATACGCAGTATTTT.

CDR3 DNA: TGTGCCACCAAATCTGGGTCCCCTCGGGACGAGCAGTACTTC. Protein sequence: CATKSGSPRDEQYF. This chain uses TRBV19 with TRBJ2-7, with unresolved D. V was pared by 10 bases and J by 5 bases, with 21 bases between. Germline assignment: CDR1 LNHDA and CDR2 SQIVND (reference sequence). The CDR3 consists of 14 residues. Full variable domain (outside the CDR3, taken from reference TRBV19 and TRBJ2-7): DGGITQSPKYLFRKEGQNVTLSCEQNLNHDAMYWYRQDPGQGLRLIYYSQIVNDFQKGDIAEGYSVSREKKESFPLTVTSAQKNPTAFYLCATKSGSPRDEQYFGPGTRLTVT.

This chain joins TRBV4-3 and TRBJ1-2, with 7 bases that match TRBD1. The CDR3 sequence is 13 residues long. Germline assignment: CDR1 LGHNA and CDR2 YSLEER. The ends lost 5 bases at V and 6 bases at J; junction bases unmatched: 6. CDR3 nucleotide sequence: TGCGCCAGCAGCACGATCGGGACAGATGGCTACACCTTC. This encodes CASSTIGTDGYTF.